The clone carrying this T cell receptor (beta chain) was counted a few times. Its antigen is unidentified. The germline V gene has CDR1 MNHNS and CDR2 SASEGT. CDR3 length equals 15 residues. Trimming removed 4 bases at V and 3 bases at J, with 15 bases between. The data were produced by immunoSEQ multiplex PCR, yet TCRdb's version contains in-frame clones alone and is incomplete. The sample carries around 35,000 clones, 80% to 95% recorded once. Documented time point: new active TB diagnosis, blood taken before or within 7 days of starting treatment. The sample is drawn from a study of T cells in tuberculosis. Study-level results: A GMM-specific repertoire classifier reached just under 90% accuracy, AUROC 0.90.

Sequencing used PBMCs, obtained at tuberculosis diagnosis. The chain joins TRBV6-1 to TRBJ1-1; perhaps TRBD1 as D (5 bases). The receptor was isolated from an adult with tuberculosis. The CDR3 sequence is CASSVLPDIDTEAFF. The CDR3 DNA is TGTGCCAGCAGTGTATTACCGGACATCGACACTGAAGCTTTCTTT.